This T cell receptor (beta chain) was identified during a study of shared clonotypes between healthy human individuals. TCRdb's copy holds only in-frame clones and misses some; the assay was immunoSEQ multiplex PCR. The sample has over a million clones; about four fifths are singletons. Between the trimmed V and J ends, which lost 6 bases and 4 bases, there was a span of 17 bases. This CDR3 region has 15 residues. Per the germline V gene, CDR1 is SNHLY and CDR2 is FYNNEI. This clone was observed many times. J is TRBJ2-3 and V is TRBV2; possibly TRBD1 or TRBD2 for D (5 bases each). Sequencing was carried out using memory CD4+ T cells from PBMCs. The subset is: CD45RA-negative fraction. The TCR sequence derives from a man aged 18 to 29 in good health. Some clones in this sample may be carry-over from other donors' samples. CDR3 in amino acids: CASRQGTDGADTQYF. For the CDR3, the DNA is TGTGCCAGCAGACAAGGGACCGACGGCGCAGATACGCAGTATTTT.